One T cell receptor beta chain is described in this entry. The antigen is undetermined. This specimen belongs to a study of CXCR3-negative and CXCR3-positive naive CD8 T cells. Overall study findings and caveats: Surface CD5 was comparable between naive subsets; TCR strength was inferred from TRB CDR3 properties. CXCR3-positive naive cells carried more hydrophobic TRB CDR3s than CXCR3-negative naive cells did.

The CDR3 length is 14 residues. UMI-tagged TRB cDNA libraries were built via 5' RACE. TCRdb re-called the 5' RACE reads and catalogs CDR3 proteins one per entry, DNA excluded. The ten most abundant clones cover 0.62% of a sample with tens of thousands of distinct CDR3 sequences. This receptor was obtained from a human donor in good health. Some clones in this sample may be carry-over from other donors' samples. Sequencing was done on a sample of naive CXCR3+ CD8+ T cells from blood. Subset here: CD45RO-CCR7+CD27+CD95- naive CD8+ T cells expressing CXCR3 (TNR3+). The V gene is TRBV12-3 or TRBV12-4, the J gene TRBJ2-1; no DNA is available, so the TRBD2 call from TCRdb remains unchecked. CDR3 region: CASRASGRYNEQFF.